This TCR beta chain comes out of a study of vaccination effects on CD4 cells after COVID-19. CD4+ T cells were isolated after 10 days of culture. This individual contracted SARS-CoV-2 between March and December 2020, as verified by PCR. Note on this clone: Its specificity is not known. Its ends do not fully match the called genes, so a read error is possible.

The CDR3 covers 14 residues. Germline V lookup: CDR1 MNHNY, CDR2 SVGAGI (reference sequence). Sequenced by immunoSEQ multiplex PCR; TCRdb stores in-frame clones only, minus some. The repertoire holds some 63,000 clones, with 72% as singletons. The input for sequencing was CD4+ T cells from PBMCs cultured without peptide, taken before COVID-19 vaccination. This chain connects TRBV6-6 to TRBJ2-3, with 8 bases that match TRBD2. This TCR came from a human donor who had a prior SARS-CoV-2 infection. CDR3 sequence reads: CASFRGGTTATQYF. CDR3 in DNA: TGTGCCAGCTTTCGGGGGGGAACAACAGCTACGCAGTATTTT.